This T cell receptor (beta chain) is from a study of T-cell reconstitution after alpha-beta-depleted transplantation in children. It was with unique molecular identifiers that the TCRbeta library was prepared. In TCRdb, the PCR reads were re-called with MiXCR into one record per CDR3 protein. The table has about 980,000 distinct CDR3 sequences, less than 30% seen once; the top ten hold roughly 28%. The receptor was isolated from a boy younger than two who had a stem cell transplant for SCID, so the T cells may come from the graft donor. The specimen comprised PBMCs, mostly from graft donor cells, sampled 360 days after TCRalphabeta/CD19-depleted stem cell transplant.

DNA for the CDR3: TGTGCCATCAGTTCCGGGGTAAGAAATCAGCCCCAGCATTTT. Translated, it gives CAISSGVRNQPQHF. The chain carries TRBV10-3 and TRBJ1-5; no definite D call. V dropped 5 bases and J dropped 4 bases, with 12 bases sitting between them. This CDR3 is built from 14 residues. Germline V gene lookup returns CDR1 ENHRY and CDR2 SYGVKD.